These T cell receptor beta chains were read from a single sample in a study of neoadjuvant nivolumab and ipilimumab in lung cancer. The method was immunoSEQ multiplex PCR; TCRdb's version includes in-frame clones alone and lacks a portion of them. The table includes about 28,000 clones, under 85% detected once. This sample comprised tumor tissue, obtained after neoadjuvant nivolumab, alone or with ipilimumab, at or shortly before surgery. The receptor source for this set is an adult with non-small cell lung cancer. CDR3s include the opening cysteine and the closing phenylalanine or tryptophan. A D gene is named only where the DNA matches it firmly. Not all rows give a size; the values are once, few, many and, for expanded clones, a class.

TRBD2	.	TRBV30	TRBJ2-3	TGTGCCTGGAGTGTAGGCCCAACTAGCGGCACAGATACGCAGTATTTT	CAWSVGPTSGTDTQYF
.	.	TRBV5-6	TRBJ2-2	TGTGCCAGTAAAGAGGAGACTTCTGCCACCGGGGAGCTGTTTTTT	CASKEETSATGELFF
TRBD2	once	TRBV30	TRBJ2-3	TGTGCCTGCGCAAGCGGGAGGGTGGGAGATACGCAGTATTTT	CACASGRVGDTQYF
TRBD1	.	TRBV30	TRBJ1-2	TGTGCCTGGAGTGTTGGGGAGGGGGCGACCTTTAGGGGCTACACCTTC	CAWSVGEGATFRGYTF
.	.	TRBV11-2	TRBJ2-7	TGTGCCAGCCTGAGGTCCCCCTCCACCGAGCAGTACTTC	CASLRSPSTEQYF
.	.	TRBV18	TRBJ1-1	TGTGCCAGCTCACAGGGGAGGAACACTGAAGCTTTCTTT	CASSQGRNTEAFF
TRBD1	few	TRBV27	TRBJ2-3	TGTGCCAGCAGTTCGAGGACAGGGGTCAGCACAGATACGCAGTATTTT	CASSSRTGVSTDTQYF
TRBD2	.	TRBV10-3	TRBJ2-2	TGTGCCATCAGTGAGTCCTGGCTAGCGGGAGTTAACACCGGGGAGCTGTTTTTT	CAISESWLAGVNTGELFF
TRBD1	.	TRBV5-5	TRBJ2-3	TGTGCCAGCAGCACGACAGGGGCGAACACAGATACGCAGTATTTT	CASSTTGANTDTQYF
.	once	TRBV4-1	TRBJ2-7	TGCGCCAGCAGCACGAATGCGGGTACCTACGAGCAGTACTTC	CASSTNAGTYEQYF
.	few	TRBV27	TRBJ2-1	TGTGCCAGCAGTTTATCAATAGCGACGAGCTCCTACAATGAGCAGTTCTTC	CASSLSIATSSYNEQFF
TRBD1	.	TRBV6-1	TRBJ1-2	TGTGCCAGCCGGGGACAGAATAACTATGGCTACACCTTC	CASRGQNNYGYTF
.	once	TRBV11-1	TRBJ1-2	TGTGCCAGCAGCCCGTGGGTCTCCAGGGGCTACACCTTC	CASSPWVSRGYTF
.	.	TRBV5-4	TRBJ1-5	TGTGCCAGCAGCATGAATGGTAATCAGCCCCAGCATTTT	CASSMNGNQPQHF
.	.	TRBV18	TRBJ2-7	TGTGCCAGCTCACCAGGAGGGCGCGAGCAGTACTTC	CASSPGGREQYF
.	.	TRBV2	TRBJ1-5	TGTGCCAGCAGTGAAGATGTCAGGGGTGGCAATCAGCCCCAGCATTTT	CASSEDVRGGNQPQHF